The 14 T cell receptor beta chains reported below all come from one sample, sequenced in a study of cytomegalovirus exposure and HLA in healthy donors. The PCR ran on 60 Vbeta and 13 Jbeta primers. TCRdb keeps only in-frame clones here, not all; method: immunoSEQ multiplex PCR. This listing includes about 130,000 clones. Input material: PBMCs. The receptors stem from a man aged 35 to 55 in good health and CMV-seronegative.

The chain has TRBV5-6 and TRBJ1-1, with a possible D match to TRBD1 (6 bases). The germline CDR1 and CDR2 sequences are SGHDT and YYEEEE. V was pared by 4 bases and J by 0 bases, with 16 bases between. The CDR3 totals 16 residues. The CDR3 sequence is CASSLTGLEVNTEAFF. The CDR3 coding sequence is TGTGCCAGCAGCCTGACAGGCCTAGAGGTGAACACTGAAGCTTTCTTT.

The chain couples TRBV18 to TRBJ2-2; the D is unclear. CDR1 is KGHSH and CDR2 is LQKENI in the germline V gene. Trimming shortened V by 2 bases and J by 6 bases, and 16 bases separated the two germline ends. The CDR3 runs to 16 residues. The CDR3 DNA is TGTGCCAGCTCACCATCCTTTCCCTTGTTCGCCGGGGAGCTGTTTTTT. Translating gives CASSPSFPLFAGELFF.

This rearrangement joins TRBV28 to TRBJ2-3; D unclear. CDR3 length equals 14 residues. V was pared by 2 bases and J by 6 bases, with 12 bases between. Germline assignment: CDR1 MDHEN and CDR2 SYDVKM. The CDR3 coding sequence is TGTGCCAGCAGTTTACCCGGGTCCGGGGATACGCAGTATTTT. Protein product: CASSLPGSGDTQYF.

The CDR3 DNA follows: TGTGCCAGCAGTGAATTAGCGGGAGGGACCTACGAGCAGTACTTC. Its translation: CASSELAGGTYEQYF. J is TRBJ2-7 and V is TRBV6-1; 11 bases line up with TRBD2. The trim removed 2 bases at V and 2 bases at J, leaving 2 bases unmatched. The CDR3 sequence is 15 residues long. Germline CDR1 and CDR2: MNHNS and SASEGT.

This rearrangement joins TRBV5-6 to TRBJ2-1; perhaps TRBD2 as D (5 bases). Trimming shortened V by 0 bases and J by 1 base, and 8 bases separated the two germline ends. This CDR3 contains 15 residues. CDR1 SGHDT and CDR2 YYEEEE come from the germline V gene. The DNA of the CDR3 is TGTGCCAGCAGCTTGGTCGGACTTTCCTACAATGAGCAGTTCTTC. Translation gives CASSLVGLSYNEQFF.

The CDR3 here is CASSLGTGQGIYEQYF. The CDR3 nucleotides are TGTGCCAGCAGCTTAGGAACTGGACAGGGGATCTACGAGCAGTACTTC. The rearrangement joins TRBV13 to TRBJ2-7; TRBD1 aligns across 9 bases. The CDR3 covers 16 residues. Germline V gene sequence: CDR1 PRHDT, CDR2 FYEKMQ (reference sequence). V lost 0 bases and J lost 3; bases outside the gene matches: 6.

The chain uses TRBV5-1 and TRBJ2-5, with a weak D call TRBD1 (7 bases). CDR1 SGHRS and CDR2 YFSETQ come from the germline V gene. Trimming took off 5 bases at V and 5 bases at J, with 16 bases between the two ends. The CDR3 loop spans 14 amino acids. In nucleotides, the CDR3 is TGCGCCAGCAGGGGAGTCCCAGGGGGGGAGACCCAGTACTTC. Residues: CASRGVPGGETQYF.

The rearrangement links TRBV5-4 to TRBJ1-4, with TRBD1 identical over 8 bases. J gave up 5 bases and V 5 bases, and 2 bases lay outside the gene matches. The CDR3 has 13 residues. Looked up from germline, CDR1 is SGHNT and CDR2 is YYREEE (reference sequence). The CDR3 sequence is CASRTGGNEKLFF. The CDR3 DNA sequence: TGTGCCAGCAGAACAGGGGGAAATGAAAAACTGTTTTTT.

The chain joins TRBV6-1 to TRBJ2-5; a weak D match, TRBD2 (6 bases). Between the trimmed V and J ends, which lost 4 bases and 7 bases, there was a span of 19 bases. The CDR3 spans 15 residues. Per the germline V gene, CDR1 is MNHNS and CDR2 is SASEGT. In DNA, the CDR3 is TGTGCCAGCAGTGCGTCTAAGGCGGGGTCCCCGACCCAGTACTTC. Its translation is CASSASKAGSPTQYF.

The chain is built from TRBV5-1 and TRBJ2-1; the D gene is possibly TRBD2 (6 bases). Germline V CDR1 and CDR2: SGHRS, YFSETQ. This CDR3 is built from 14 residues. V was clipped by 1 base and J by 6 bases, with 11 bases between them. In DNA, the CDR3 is TGCGCCAGCAGCTTGACGGGAGAGATCAATGAGCAGTTCTTC. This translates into CASSLTGEINEQFF.

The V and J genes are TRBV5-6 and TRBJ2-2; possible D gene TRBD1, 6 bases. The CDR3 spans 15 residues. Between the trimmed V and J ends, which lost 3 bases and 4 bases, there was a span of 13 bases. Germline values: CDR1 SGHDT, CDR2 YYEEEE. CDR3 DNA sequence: TGTGCCAGCAGCTCACAGGGAATCAGCACCGGGGAGCTGTTTTTT. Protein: CASSSQGISTGELFF.

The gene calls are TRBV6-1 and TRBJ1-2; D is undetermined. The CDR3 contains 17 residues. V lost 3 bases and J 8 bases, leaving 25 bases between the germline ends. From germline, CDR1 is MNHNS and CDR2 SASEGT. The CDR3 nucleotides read TGTGCCAGCAGTGATCCAACCTTTAGCTATGCCCCCGGGGGCTACACCTTC. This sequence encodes CASSDPTFSYAPGGYTF.

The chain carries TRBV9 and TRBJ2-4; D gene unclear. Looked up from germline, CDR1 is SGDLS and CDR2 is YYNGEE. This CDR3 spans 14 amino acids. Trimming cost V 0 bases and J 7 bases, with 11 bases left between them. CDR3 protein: CASSVEPGGNIQYF. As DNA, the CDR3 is TGTGCCAGCAGCGTAGAACCGGGTGGGAACATTCAGTACTTC.

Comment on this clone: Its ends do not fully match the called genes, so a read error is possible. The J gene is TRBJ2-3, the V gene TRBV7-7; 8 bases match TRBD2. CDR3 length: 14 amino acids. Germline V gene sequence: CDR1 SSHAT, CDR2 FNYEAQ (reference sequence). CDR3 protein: CASSLTSARDTQYF. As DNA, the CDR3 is TGTGCTAGCAGCCTGACTAGCGCGCGGGATACGCAGTATTTT. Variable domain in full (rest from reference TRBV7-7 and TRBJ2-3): GAGVSQSPRYKVTKRGQDVTLRCDPISSHATLYWYQQALGQGPEFLTYFNYEAQPDKSGLPSDRFSAERPEGSISTLTIQRTEQRDSAMYRCASSLTSARDTQYFGPGTRLTVL.